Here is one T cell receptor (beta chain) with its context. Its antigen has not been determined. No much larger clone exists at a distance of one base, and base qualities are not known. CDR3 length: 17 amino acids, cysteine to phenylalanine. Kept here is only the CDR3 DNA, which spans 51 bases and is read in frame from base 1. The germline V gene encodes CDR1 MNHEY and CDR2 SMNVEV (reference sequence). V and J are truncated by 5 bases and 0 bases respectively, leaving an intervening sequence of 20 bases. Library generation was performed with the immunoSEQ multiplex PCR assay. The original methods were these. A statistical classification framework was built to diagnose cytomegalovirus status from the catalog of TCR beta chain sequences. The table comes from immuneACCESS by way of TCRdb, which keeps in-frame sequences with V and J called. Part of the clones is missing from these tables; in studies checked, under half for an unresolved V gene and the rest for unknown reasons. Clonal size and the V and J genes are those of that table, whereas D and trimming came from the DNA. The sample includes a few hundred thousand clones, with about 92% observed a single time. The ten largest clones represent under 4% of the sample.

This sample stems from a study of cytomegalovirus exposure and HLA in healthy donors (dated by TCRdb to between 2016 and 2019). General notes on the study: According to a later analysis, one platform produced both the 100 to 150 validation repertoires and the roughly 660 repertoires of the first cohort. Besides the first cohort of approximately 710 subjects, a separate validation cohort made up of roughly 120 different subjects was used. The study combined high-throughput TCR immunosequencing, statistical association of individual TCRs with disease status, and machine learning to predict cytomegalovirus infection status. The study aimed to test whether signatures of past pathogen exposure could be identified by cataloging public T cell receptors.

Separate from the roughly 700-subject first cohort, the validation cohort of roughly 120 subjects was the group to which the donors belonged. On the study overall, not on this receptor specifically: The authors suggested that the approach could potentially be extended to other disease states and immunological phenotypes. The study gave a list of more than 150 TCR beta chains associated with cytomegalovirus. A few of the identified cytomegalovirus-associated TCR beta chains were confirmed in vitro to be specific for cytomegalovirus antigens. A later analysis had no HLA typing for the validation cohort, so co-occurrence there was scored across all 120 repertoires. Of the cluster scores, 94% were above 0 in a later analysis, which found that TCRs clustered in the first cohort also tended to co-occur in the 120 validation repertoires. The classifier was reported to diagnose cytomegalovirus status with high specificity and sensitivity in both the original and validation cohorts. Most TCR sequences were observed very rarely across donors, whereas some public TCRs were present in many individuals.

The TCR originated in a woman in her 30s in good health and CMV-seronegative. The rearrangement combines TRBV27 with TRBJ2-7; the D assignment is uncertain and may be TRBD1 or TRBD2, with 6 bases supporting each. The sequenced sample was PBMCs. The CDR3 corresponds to CASSGLRVGGSSYEQYF. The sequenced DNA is TGTGCCAGCAGTGGTCTTCGGGTAGGGGGGAGCTCCTACGAGCAGTACTTC.